This T cell receptor beta chain originates from a study of blood T cell repertoires in COVID-19. Study summary: T cells, B-cell-depleted T cells, or PBMCs provided the cDNA or gDNA that served as material.

Cohorts were assigned according to the clinical history that participants reported. Libraries were prepared by immunoSEQ multiplex PCR; TCRdb keeps only in-frame clonotypes and omits some of them. The sample holds around 190,000 clones; around 86% are singletons and the top ten take about 5.6%. Sequencing input: PBMCs or T cells enriched from blood (not recorded which). The TCR comes from a man aged 40-55 years with acute COVID-19.

The CDR3 loop reads CASSLTGLITEAFF. Written as DNA, the CDR3 is TGTGCCAGCAGCTTGACAGGGTTGATCACTGAAGCTTTCTTT. The chain couples TRBV7-2 to TRBJ1-1; 7 bases are shared with TRBD1. The J segment lost 4 bases and the V segment lost 3 bases, leaving 5 bases of the junction unmatched. Per the germline V gene, CDR1 is SGHTA and CDR2 is FQGNSA. The CDR3 is made up of 14 amino acids. Combining the CDR3 with reference TRBV7-2 and TRBJ1-1 gives the whole variable domain GAGVSQSPSNKVTEKGKDVELRCDPISGHTALYWYRQSLGQGLEFLIYFQGNSAPDKSGLPSDRFSAERTGGSVSTLTIQRTQQEDSAVYLCASSLTGLITEAFFGQGTRLTVV.